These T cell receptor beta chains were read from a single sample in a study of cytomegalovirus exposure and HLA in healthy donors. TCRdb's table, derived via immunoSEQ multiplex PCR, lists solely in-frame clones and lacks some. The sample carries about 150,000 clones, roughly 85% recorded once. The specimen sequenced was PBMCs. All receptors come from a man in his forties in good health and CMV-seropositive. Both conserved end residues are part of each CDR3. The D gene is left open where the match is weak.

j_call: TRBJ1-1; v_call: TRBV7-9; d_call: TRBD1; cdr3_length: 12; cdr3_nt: TGTGCCAGCAGCTTTCTGACAGGGCATGCTTTCTTT; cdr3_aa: CASSFLTGHAFF
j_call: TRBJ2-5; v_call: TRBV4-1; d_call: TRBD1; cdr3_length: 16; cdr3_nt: TGCGCCAGCAGCCAAGATGGCACATCAGGGGGAGAGACCCAGTACTTC; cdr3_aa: CASSQDGTSGGETQYF
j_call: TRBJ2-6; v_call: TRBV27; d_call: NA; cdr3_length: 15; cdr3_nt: TGTGCCAGCAGTCCCACTTCGTATGGGGCCAACGTCCTGACTTTC; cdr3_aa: CASSPTSYGANVLTF
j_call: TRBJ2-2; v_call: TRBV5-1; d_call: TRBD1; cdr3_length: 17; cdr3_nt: TGCGCCAGCAGCTTGGGGCCGGGACAGGGGGACACCGGGGAGCTGTTTTTT; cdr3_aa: CASSLGPGQGDTGELFF
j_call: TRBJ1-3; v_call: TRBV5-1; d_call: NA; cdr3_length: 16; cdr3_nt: TGCGCCAGCAGCTTGGCAGGGGTTGTGAGGGGAAACACCATATATTTT; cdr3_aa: CASSLAGVVRGNTIYF
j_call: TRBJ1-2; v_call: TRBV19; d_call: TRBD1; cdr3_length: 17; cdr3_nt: TGTGCCAGTAGTATCGGGACAGGGGGCGCCGGAAACTATGGCTACACCTTC; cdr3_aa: CASSIGTGGAGNYGYTF
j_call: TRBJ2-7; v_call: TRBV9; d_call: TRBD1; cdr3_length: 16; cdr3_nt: TGTGCCAGCAGTAGGGGGACAGGGATTTTGGAGGGAGTGCAGTACTTC; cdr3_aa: CASSRGTGILEGVQYF
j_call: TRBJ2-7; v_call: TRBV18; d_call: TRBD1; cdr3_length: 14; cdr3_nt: TGTGCCAGCTCACTTACAGGGGTCTCCTACGAGCAGTACTTC; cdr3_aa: CASSLTGVSYEQYF
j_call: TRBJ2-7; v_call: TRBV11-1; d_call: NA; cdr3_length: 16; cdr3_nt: TGTGCCAGCAGCTTACAGGCGAAAGTCGTGTTCGGCGAGCAGTACTTC; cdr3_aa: CASSLQAKVVFGEQYF
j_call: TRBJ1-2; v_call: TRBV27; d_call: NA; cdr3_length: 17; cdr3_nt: TGTGCCAGCTCATATCGCGGGGGGGGCAGCGCTAACTATGGCTACACCTTC; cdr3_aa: CASSYRGGGSANYGYTF
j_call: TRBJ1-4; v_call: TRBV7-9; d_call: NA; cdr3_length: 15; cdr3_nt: TGTGCCAGCAGCCATACCACCGCCGGTAATGAAAAACTGTTTTTT; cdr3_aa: CASSHTTAGNEKLFF
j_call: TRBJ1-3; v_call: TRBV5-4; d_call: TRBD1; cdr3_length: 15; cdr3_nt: TGTGCCAGCAGCGCCAGGACAGGGAACGGAAACACCATATATTTT; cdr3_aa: CASSARTGNGNTIYF
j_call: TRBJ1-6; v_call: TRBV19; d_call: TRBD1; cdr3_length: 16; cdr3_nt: TGTGCCAGTAGTCACAGGGGGCTGCCCTATAATTCACCCCTCCACTTT; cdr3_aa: CASSHRGLPYNSPLHF
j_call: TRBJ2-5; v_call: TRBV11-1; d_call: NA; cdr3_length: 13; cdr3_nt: TGTGCCAGCAGCTTAGAACTGAGGGAGACCCAGTACTTC; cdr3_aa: CASSLELRETQYF
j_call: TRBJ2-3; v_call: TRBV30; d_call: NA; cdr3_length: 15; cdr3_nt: TGTGCCTGGAGGTTCCTAGGGCTCGGCACAGGTACGCAGTATTTT; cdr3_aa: CAWRFLGLGTGTQYF